This TCR beta chain is from a study of cytomegalovirus exposure and HLA in healthy donors listed by TCRdb under 2017. About the full investigation: A later analysis indicated that the roughly 130 validation repertoires were generated on the platform also employed for the 666 repertoires of the first cohort. The study aimed to test whether signatures of past pathogen exposure could be identified by cataloging public T cell receptors. A separate validation cohort of some 130 different subjects was used in addition to the roughly 670-subject first cohort. The study combined high-throughput TCR immunosequencing, statistical association of individual TCRs with disease status, and machine learning to predict cytomegalovirus infection status. General conclusions and limits of the study: A later analysis found that TCRs clustered in the first cohort also tended to co-occur in the roughly 120 validation repertoires, with roughly 95% of cluster scores above 0. While some public TCRs were present in many individuals, most TCR sequences turned up only very rarely across donors. The classifier was reported to diagnose cytomegalovirus status with high specificity and sensitivity in both the original and validation cohorts. The study gave a list of 150 to 200 TCR beta chains associated with cytomegalovirus. The authors suggested that the approach could potentially be generalized to other disease states and immunological phenotypes. A few of the identified cytomegalovirus-associated TCR beta chains were confirmed in vitro to be specific for cytomegalovirus antigens. A later analysis had no HLA typing for the validation cohort, so co-occurrence there was scored across all 110 or so repertoires.

Comment on this clone: This receptor's antigen is unknown. The sample holds no much larger clone one base away, and base qualities are not on file.

V loses 5 bases of germline sequence and J loses 6 bases, and the interval between the two ends is 22 bases. The CDR3 starts with the cysteine, ends with the phenylalanine, and has 16 residues. CDR3 DNA is the only sequence kept; it has 48 bases, read in frame from the first base. The germline V gene (reference sequence) supplies CDR1 MNHEY and CDR2 SMNVEV. The library was made by the immunoSEQ multiplex PCR assay. Per the original workflow: A statistical classification framework was built for diagnosing cytomegalovirus status from the catalog of TCR beta chain sequences. TCRdb carries this immuneACCESS record with in-frame sequences only. Its versions omit some clonotypes, under half of them owing to an unresolved V gene in the studies checked, with the rest unexplained. For V, J and clone size, that table is used; D and trimming come from the DNA. This sample gives 200,000 or so clones in total; around 90% of them show up just once. The ten largest clones take up about 3% of the sample.

The donors were included in the validation cohort of 120 subjects, a group kept apart from the roughly 690-subject first cohort. The rearranged chain carries TRBV27 and TRBJ1-2, with TRBD1 tentatively as D gene (5 bases match). The sequenced material came from PBMCs. The receptor's source is a woman aged 18-29 years in good health and CMV-seronegative. CDR3 loop: CASSNLGLSVKDGYTF. The nucleotide sequence is TGTGCCAGCAGTAACCTGGGGCTTTCCGTGAAGGATGGCTACACCTTC.